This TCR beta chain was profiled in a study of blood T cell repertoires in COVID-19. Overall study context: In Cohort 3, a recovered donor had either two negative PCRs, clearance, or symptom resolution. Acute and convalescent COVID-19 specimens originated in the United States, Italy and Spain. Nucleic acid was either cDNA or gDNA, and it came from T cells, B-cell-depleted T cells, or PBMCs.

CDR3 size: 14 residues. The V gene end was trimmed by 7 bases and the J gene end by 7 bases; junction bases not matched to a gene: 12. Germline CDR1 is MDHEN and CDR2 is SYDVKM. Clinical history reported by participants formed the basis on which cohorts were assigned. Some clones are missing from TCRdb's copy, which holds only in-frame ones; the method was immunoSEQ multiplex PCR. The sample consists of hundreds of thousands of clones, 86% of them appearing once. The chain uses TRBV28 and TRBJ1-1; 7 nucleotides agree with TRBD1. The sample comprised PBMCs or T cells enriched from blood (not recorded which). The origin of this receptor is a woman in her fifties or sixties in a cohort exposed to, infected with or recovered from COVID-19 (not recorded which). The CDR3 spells CASTRTGPFDEAFF. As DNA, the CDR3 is TGTGCCAGCACCAGGACAGGCCCCTTCGATGAAGCTTTCTTT. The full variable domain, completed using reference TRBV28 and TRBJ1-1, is DVKVTQSSRYLVKRTGEKVFLECVQDMDHENMFWYRQDPGLGLRLIYFSYDVKMKEKGDIPEGYSVSREKKERFSLILESASTNQTSMYLCASTRTGPFDEAFFGQGTRLTVV.